The source of this TCR beta chain is a study of T cells after yellow fever vaccination. The length of the CDR3 is 10 residues. The germline V gene encodes CDR1 SQVTM and CDR2 ANQGSEA. This clonotype was seen repeatedly, ten times or more. TCRdb independently ran MiXCR on the 5' RACE reads; one entry per CDR3 protein. Among about 340,000 distinct CDR3 sequences, approximately 4.2% were seen once, and the ten largest hold 20% to 25%. This sequence originates from a young man who received the YFV17D yellow fever vaccine. The specimen comprised PBMCs, sampled 5 days after the yellow fever booster vaccination. V is TRBV29-1 and J is TRBJ2-7; D is possibly TRBD1 or TRBD2 (5 bases each). Here the CDR3 DNA reads TGCAGCGTTGGCCCTGAGGGTGGGGGCGTC. The encoded protein is CSVGPEGGGV.